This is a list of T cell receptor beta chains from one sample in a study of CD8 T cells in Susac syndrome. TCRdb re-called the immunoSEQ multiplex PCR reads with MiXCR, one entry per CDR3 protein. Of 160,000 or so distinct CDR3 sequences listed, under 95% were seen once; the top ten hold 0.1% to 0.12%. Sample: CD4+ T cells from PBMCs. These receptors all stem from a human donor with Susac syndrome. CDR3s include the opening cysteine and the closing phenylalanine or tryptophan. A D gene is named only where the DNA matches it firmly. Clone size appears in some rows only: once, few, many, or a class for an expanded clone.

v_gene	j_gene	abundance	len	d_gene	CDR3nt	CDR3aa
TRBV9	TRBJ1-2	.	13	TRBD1	TGTGCCAGCAGAGGGACAGGGAACTATGGCTACACCTTC	CASRGTGNYGYTF
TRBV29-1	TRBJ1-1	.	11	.	TGCAGCGTCGGAGGAAGTACTGAAGCTTTCTTT	CSVGGSTEAFF
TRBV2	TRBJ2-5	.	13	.	TGTGCCAGCGGATACCCGACTACGGGGACCCAGTACTTC	CASGYPTTGTQYF
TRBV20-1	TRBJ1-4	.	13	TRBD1	TGCAGTTACCAGGGGGCAACTAATGAAAAACTGTTTTTT	CSYQGATNEKLFF
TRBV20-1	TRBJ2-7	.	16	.	TGCAGTGCTAGAGACCCCGGCGGCCCAGGTCTCGACGAGCAGTACTTC	CSARDPGGPGLDEQYF
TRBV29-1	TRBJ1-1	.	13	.	TGCAGCGGCCGGGACACCGAGAACACTGAAGCTTTCTTT	CSGRDTENTEAFF
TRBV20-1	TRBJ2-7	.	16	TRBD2	TGCAGTCCATCAACCCCCACAGCGGGGGGAGGAAGCGAGCAGTACTTC	CSPSTPTAGGGSEQYF
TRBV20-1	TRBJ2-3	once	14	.	TGCAGTGCTAGCGGGGGGCAACACACAGATACGCAGTATTTT	CSASGGQHTDTQYF
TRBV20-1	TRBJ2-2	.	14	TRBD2	TGCAGTGCTAGTACTAGCGGAAACACCGGGGAGCTGTTTTTT	CSASTSGNTGELFF
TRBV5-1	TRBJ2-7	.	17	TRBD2	TGCGCCAGCAGCTTGGTCCTTAGCGGGGGAAGCTCCTACGAGCAGTACTTC	CASSLVLSGGSSYEQYF
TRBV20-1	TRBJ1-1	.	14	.	TGCAGTGCTAGAGACCGCTACAGGCAGGCGGGGGCTTTCTTT	CSARDRYRQAGAFF
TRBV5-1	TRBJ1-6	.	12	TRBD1	TGCGCCAGCAGACAGGGGTTTTCACCCCTCCACTTT	CASRQGFSPLHF
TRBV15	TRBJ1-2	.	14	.	TGTGCCACCAGCAGAGCCGGGCCAGACTATGGCTACACCTTC	CATSRAGPDYGYTF
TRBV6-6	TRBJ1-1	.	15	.	TGTGCCAGCAGTTACTCCGCAGGGCCGAACACTGAAGCTTTCTTT	CASSYSAGPNTEAFF
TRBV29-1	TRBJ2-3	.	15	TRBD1	TGCAGCGTTCCCCCCGGACAGGGGTGGGCAGATACGCAGTATTTT	CSVPPGQGWADTQYF
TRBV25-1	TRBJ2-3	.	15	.	TGTGCCAGCACCCTACACTCGGGATTGACAGATACGCAGTATTTT	CASTLHSGLTDTQYF
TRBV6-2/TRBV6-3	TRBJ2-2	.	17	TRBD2	TGTGCCAGCAGAGGGACTAGCGGATTCCTGGGCACCGGGGAGCTGTTTTTT	CASRGTSGFLGTGELFF
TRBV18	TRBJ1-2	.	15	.	TGTGCCAGCTCACCACCGGCCCGGGAAAACGGTGGCTACACCTTC	CASSPPARENGGYTF
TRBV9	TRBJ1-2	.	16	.	TGTGCCAGCAGCGTAGAGTGGTTTGGGACACCCGGGGGCTACACCTTC	CASSVEWFGTPGGYTF
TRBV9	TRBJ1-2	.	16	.	TGTGCCAGCAGCCCTCGCGGGGAGGTCGGGGGCTATGGCTACACCTTC	CASSPRGEVGGYGYTF
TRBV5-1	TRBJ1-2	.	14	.	TGCGCCAGCACCAAGGAGACCCATGGAGCTGGCTACACCTTC	CASTKETHGAGYTF
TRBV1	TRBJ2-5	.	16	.	TGCACCAGCAGCCAAGCGTATCGGGGGGGAGGAGAGACCCAGTACTTC	CTSSQAYRGGGETQYF
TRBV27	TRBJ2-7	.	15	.	TGTGCCAGCAGACCCCCTACGGGACACCTCTACGAGCAGTACTTC	CASRPPTGHLYEQYF
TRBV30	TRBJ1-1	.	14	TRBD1	TGTGCCTGGACCATAAGGGGGCGTGGTACTGAAGCTTTCTTT	CAWTIRGRGTEAFF
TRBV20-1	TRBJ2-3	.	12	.	TGCAGTGCTGGAGCTCAAGCAGATACGCAGTATTTT	CSAGAQADTQYF
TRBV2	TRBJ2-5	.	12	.	TGTGCCAGCACAGATAGGGAAGAGACCCAGTACTTC	CASTDREETQYF
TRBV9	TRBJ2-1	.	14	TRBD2	TGTGCCAGCAGCCTTAGCGGGGGGGCCAGTGAGCAGTTCTTC	CASSLSGGASEQFF
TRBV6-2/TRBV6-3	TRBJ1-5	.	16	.	TGTGCCAGCAGTTCACCCCGGGCAGGGATCAATCAGCCCCAGCATTTT	CASSSPRAGINQPQHF
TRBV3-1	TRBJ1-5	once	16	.	TGTGCCAGCAGTCTCCGAAGTGCCGGAAGCAATCAGCCCCAGCATTTT	CASSLRSAGSNQPQHF
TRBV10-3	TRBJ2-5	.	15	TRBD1	TGTGCCCTCGGGACAGGGGTCGGACAGCAAGAGACCCAGTACTTC	CALGTGVGQQETQYF
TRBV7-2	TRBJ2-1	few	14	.	TGTGCCAGCAGCTTAGTTCCGGGGTACAATGAGCAGTTCTTC	CASSLVPGYNEQFF
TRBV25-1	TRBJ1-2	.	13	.	TGTGCCAGCAGTCGGTGGGATGGCGATGGCTACACCTTC	CASSRWDGDGYTF
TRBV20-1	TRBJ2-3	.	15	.	TGCAGTGCTAGAATGACCCGGGGAGGTGCAGATACGCAGTATTTT	CSARMTRGGADTQYF
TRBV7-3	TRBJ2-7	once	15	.	TGTGCCAGCAGCTTAGACGGGGGATGGTCCTACGAGCAGTACTTC	CASSLDGGWSYEQYF
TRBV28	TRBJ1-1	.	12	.	TGTGCCAGCGGTATGGGGCATCGGGAAGCTTTCTTT	CASGMGHREAFF
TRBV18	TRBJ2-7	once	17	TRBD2	TGTGCCAGCTCACCCCTTGGGATAGCGGGGATCTCGAGAGAGCAGTACTTC	CASSPLGIAGISREQYF
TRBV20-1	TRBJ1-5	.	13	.	TGCAGTGCTCTCGACAGCCCCACGGGGCCCCAGCATTTT	CSALDSPTGPQHF
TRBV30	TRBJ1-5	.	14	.	TGTGCCTGGAGTGTACGGGGAAATCAACGGCCCCAGCATTTT	CAWSVRGNQRPQHF
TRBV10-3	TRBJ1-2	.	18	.	TGTGCCATCAGTGCGAAAGCTCCACAGCTCCCCGGCCCCTATGGCTACACCTTC	CAISAKAPQLPGPYGYTF
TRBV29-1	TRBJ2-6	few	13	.	TGCAGCGTGGCGCGCTCTGGGGCCAACGTCCTGACTTTC	CSVARSGANVLTF
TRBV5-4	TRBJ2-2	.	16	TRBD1	TGTGCCAGCAGCTTGCTTGGGACAGGGTCCCCCGGGGAGCTGTTTTTT	CASSLLGTGSPGELFF
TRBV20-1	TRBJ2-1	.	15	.	TGCAGTGCTAGGGGGGGCAGCGAACATTACAATGAGCAGTTCTTC	CSARGGSEHYNEQFF
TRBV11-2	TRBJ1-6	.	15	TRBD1	TGTGCCAGCAGCCCCCGGGACAGTCATAATTCACCCCTCCACTTT	CASSPRDSHNSPLHF
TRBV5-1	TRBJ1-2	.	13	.	TGCGCCAGCAGCCTCGACAGGCTTAACGTCTACACCTTC	CASSLDRLNVYTF
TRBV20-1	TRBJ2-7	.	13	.	TGCAGTGCCTCCACCCGATCCGGCTACGAGCAGTACTTC	CSASTRSGYEQYF
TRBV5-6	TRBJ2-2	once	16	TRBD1	TGTGCCAGCAGCCGCCGGGACAGGGGGCTCACCGGGGAGCTGTTTTTT	CASSRRDRGLTGELFF
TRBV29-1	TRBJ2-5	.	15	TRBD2	TGCAGCGTTCGAGGCCTAGCGGGGTACCAAGAGACCCAGTACTTC	CSVRGLAGYQETQYF
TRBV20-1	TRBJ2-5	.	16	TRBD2	TGCAGTGCCGTGGCTAGCGGGGGGGCGTGGCAAGAGACCCAGTACTTC	CSAVASGGAWQETQYF
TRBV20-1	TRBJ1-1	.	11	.	TGCAGTGCTAAGGTGAACACTGAAGCTTTCTTT	CSAKVNTEAFF
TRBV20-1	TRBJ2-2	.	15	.	TGCAGTGCTAGAGATCGAGCAGGGGACACCGGGGAGCTGTTTTTT	CSARDRAGDTGELFF
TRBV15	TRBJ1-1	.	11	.	TGTGCCACCAGCAGCCTTTATGAAGCTTTCTTT	CATSSLYEAFF
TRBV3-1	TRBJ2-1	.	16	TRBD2	TGTGCCAGCAGCCAATCCCTTGGCGGGGGGCTCCATGAGCAGTTCTTC	CASSQSLGGGLHEQFF
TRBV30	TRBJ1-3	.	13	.	TGTGCCTGGATGGTTTCCACTGGAAACACCATATATTTT	CAWMVSTGNTIYF
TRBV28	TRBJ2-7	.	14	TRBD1	TGTGCCAGCAGTTTTAACAGGGGATTCTACGAGCAGTACTTC	CASSFNRGFYEQYF
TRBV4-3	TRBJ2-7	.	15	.	TGCGCCAGCAGCCAATTTTATGCCGGCAGCTACGAGCAGTACTTC	CASSQFYAGSYEQYF
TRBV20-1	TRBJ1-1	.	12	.	TGCAGTGCTAGAGATACGAACACTGAAGCTTTCTTT	CSARDTNTEAFF